What follows is one T cell receptor (beta chain) and its context. Its specificity is not known. PCR employed 60 Vbeta and 13 Jbeta primers. Using immunoSEQ multiplex PCR, the repertoire was profiled, and TCRdb retains in-frame clones only, with some absent. The sample has more than 150,000 clones, around 76% seen once. The record originates from a study of cytomegalovirus exposure and HLA in healthy donors. This CDR3 region has 14 residues. Losses at the gene ends were 7 bases for V and 5 bases for J; bases not matched to a gene: 4. The germline V gene encodes CDR1 SGHAT and CDR2 FQNNGV. Regarding the study as a whole: Some V segments, TRBV6-2 and TRBV6-3 among them, were indistinguishable and were therefore excluded. Being productive about 90% or about 30% of the time was typical of most TCR beta V segments in an earlier analysis.

Input material: PBMCs. The chain recombines TRBV11-2 with TRBJ2-2, with 10 bases aligning to TRBD2. This TCR was recovered from a man aged 35-49 years in good health and CMV-seronegative. The CDR3 here is CASNRLAGTGELFF. Written as DNA, the CDR3 is TGTGCCAGCAACCGACTAGCGGGTACCGGGGAGCTGTTTTTT.